This T cell receptor (beta chain) was sequenced in a study of blood T cells in healthy people across ages. V shed 0 bases, J shed 8 bases, and the junction held 7 bases outside the gene matches. The CDR3 extends over 15 amino acids. Germline V CDR1 and CDR2: ENHRY, SYGVKD. For the second PCR, which ran for roughly 7 to 11 cycles, a sample-barcoded 5' primer and a J-beta primer mix were used. Each cDNA molecule, via a template-switch adaptor with 12 random nucleotides, was tagged. TCRdb used MiXCR to reprocess the 5' RACE reads, holding one entry per CDR3 protein. There are 700,000 to 950,000 distinct CDR3 sequences in the sample; around 40% occur only once, and 20% to 25% lies in the top ten. Per-sample PBMC isolation yielded at least 6 million cells.

Sequenced sample: blood. The chain uses TRBV10-3 and TRBJ2-3, with 8 bases identical to TRBD2. This TCR derives from an older woman in good health. The chain's CDR3 is CAISESSGLGGTQYF. The CDR3 DNA follows: TGTGCCATCAGTGAGTCTTCGGGACTAGGAGGTACGCAGTATTTT.